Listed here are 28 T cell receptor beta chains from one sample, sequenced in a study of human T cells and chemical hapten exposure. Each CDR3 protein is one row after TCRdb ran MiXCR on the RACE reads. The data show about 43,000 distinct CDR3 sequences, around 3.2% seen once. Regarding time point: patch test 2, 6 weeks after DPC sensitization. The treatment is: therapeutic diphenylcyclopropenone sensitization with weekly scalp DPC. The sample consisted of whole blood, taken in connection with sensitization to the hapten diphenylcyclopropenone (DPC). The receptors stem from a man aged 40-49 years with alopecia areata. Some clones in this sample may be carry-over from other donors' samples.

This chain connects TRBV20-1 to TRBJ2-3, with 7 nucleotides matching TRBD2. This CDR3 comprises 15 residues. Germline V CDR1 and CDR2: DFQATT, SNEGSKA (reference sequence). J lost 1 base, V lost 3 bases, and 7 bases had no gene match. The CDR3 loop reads CSASSSGAGTDTQYF. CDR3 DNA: TGCAGTGCTAGTTCAAGCGGGGCTGGCACAGATACGCAGTATTTT.

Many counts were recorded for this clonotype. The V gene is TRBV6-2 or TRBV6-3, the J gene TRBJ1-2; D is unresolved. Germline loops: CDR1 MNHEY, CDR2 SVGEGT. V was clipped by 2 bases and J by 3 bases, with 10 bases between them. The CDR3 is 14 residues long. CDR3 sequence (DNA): TGTGCCAGCAGTTACCTTACCTTCGACTATGGCTACACCTTC. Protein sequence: CASSYLTFDYGYTF.

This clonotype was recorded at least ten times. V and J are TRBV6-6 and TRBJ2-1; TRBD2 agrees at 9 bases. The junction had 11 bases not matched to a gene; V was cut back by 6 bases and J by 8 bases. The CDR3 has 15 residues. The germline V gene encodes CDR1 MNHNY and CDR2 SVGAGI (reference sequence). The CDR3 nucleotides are TGTGCCAGCAGGTCGGCGGGAGGGCCTGTCGATGAGCAGTTCTTC. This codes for CASRSAGGPVDEQFF.

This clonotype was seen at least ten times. The CDR3 protein is CASSGTSGYEQYF. CDR3 coding DNA: TGCGCCAGCAGCGGGACTAGCGGGTACGAGCAGTACTTC. The rearrangement uses TRBV5-1 and TRBJ2-7; 12 positions match TRBD2. V gave up 4 bases and J gave up 4 bases; unmatched junction bases: 0. Germline V gene data show CDR1 as SGHRS and CDR2 as YFSETQ. This CDR3 contains 13 residues. Complete variable domain (other parts from reference TRBV5-1 and TRBJ2-7): KAGVTQTPRYLIKTRGQQVTLSCSPISGHRSVSWYQQTPGQGLQFLFEYFSETQRNKGNFPGRFSGRQFSNSRSEMNVSTLELGDSALYLCASSGTSGYEQYFGPGTRLTVT.

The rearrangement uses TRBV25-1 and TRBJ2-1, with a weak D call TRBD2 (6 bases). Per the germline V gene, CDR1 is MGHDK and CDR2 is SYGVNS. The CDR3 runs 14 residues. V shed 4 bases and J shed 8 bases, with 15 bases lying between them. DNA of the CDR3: TGTGCCAGCAGTGCGGAGGGCCCTCGACATGAGCAGTTCTTC. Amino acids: CASSAEGPRHEQFF.

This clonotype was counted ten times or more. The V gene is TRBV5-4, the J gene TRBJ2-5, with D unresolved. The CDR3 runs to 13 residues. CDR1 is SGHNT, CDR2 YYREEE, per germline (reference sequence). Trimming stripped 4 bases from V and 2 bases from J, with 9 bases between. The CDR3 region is CASSQTDQETQYF. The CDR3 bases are TGTGCCAGCAGCCAAACAGATCAAGAGACCCAGTACTTC.

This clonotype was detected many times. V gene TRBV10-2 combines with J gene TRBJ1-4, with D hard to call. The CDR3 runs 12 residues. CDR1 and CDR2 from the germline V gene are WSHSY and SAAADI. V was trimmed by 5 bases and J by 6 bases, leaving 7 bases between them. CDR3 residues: CASSPTYEKLFF. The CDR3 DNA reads TGCGCCAGCAGTCCGACCTATGAAAAACTGTTTTTT.

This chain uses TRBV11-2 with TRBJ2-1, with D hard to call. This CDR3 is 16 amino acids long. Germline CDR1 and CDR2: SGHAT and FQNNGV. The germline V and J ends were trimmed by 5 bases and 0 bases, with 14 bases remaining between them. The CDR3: CASSPRGPSSYNEQFF. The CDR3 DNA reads TGTGCCAGCAGCCCTAGAGGCCCGAGCTCCTACAATGAGCAGTTCTTC.

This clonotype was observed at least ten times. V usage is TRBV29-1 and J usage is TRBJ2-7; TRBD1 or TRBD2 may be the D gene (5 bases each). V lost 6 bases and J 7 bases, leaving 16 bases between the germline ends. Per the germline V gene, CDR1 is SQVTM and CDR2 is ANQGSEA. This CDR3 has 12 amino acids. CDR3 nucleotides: TGCAGCGTAGCCGGGGCCTACGGGGAGCAGTACTTC. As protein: CSVAGAYGEQYF.

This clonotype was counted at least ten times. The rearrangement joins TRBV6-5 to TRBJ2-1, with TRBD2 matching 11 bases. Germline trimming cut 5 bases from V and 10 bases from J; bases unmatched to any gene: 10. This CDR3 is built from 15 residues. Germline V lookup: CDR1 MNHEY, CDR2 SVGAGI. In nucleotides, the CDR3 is TGTGCCAGCAGTCGTAGCGGGAGGGCCGCTTGGGAGCAGTTCTTC. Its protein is CASSRSGRAAWEQFF.

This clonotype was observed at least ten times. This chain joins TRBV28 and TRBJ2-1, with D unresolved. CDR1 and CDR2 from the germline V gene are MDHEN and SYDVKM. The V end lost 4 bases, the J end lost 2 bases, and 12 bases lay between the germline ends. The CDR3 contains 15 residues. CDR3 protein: CASSSQSRTYNEQFF. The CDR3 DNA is TGTGCCAGCAGTTCACAGTCTAGAACCTACAATGAGCAGTTCTTC.

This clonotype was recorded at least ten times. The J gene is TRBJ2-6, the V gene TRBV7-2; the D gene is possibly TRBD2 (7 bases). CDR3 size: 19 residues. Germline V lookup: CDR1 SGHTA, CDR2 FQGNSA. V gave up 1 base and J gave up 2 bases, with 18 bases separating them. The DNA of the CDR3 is TGTGCCAGCAGCTTAGTCTCGAGGGGCGGGGGCGCTGGGGCCAACGTCCTGACTTTC. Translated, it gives CASSLVSRGGGAGANVLTF.

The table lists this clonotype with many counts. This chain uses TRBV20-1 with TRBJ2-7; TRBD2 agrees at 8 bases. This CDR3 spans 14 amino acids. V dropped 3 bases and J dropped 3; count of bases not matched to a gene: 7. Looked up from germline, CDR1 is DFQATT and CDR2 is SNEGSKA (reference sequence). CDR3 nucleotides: TGCAGTGCTAGTTCTAGCGGGCGTAACTACGAGCAGTACTTC. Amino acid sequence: CSASSSGRNYEQYF.

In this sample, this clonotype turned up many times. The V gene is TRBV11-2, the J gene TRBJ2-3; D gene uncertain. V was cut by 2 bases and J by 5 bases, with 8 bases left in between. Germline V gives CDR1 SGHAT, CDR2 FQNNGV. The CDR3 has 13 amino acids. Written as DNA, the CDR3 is TGTGCCAGCAGCTTATACGCAGGAGATACGCAGTATTTT. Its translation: CASSLYAGDTQYF.

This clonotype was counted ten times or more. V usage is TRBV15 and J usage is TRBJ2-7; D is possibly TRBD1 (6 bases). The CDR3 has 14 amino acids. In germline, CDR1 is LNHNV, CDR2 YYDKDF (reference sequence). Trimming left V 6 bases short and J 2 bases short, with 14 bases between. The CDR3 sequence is CATREKQGPYEQYF. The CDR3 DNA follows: TGTGCCACCAGAGAAAAACAGGGCCCCTACGAGCAGTACTTC.

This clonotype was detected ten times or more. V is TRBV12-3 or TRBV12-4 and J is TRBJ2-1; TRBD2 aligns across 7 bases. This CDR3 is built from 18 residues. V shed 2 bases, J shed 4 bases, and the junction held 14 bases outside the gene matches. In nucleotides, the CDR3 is TGTGCCAGCAGTTTATTAGTCGGCGGGAGTTCTAATTACAATGAGCAGTTCTTC. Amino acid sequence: CASSLLVGGSSNYNEQFF.

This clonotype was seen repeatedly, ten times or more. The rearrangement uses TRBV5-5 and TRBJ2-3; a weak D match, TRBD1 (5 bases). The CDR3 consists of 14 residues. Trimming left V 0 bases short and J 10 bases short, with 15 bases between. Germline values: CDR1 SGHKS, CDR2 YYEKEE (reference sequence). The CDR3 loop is CASSLEQAPKAQYF. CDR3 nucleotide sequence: TGTGCCAGCAGCTTGGAACAGGCCCCTAAGGCGCAGTATTTT. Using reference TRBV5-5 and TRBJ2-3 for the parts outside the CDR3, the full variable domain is DAGVTQSPTHLIKTRGQQVTLRCSPISGHKSVSWYQQVLGQGPQFIFQYYEKEERGRGNFPDRFSARQFPNYSSELNVNALLLGDSALYLCASSLEQAPKAQYFGPGTRLTVL.

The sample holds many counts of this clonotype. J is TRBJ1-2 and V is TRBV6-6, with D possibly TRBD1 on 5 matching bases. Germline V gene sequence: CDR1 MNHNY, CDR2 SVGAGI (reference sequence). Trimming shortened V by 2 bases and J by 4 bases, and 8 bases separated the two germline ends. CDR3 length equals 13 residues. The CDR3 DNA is TGTGCCAGCAGTTACAAGGGGATCTATGGCTACACCTTC. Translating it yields CASSYKGIYGYTF.

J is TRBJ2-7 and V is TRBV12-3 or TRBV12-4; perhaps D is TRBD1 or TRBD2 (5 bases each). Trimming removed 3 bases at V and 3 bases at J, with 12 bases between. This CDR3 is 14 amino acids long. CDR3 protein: CASSFGAAFYEQYF. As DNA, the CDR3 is TGTGCCAGCAGTTTCGGGGCAGCTTTCTACGAGCAGTACTTC.

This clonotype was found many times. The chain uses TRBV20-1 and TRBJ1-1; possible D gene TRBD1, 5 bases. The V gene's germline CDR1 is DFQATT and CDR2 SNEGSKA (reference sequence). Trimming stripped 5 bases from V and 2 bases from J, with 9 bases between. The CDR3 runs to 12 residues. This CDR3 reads CSAVTDNTEAFF. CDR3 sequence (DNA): TGCAGTGCTGTGACAGACAACACTGAAGCTTTCTTT.

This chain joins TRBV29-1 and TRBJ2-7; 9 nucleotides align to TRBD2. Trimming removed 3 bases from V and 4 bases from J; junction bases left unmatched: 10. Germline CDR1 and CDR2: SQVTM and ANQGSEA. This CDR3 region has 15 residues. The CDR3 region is CSVDHGREGTYEQYF. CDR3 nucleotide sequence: TGCAGCGTTGATCACGGGCGGGAGGGCACGTACGAGCAGTACTTC.

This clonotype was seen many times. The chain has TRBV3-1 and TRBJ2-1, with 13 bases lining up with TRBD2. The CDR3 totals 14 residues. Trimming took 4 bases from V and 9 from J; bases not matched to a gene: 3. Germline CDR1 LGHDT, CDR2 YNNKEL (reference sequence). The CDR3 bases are TGTGCCAGCAGCCGGACTAGCGGGAGCAGTGAGCAGTTCTTC. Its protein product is CASSRTSGSSEQFF.

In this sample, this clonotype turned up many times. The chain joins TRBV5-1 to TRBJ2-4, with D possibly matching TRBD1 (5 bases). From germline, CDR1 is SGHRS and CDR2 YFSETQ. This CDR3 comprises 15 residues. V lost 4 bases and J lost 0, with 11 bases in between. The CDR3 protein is CASSPVQGAKNIQYF. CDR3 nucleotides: TGCGCCAGCAGCCCCGTCCAGGGAGCCAAAAACATTCAGTACTTC.

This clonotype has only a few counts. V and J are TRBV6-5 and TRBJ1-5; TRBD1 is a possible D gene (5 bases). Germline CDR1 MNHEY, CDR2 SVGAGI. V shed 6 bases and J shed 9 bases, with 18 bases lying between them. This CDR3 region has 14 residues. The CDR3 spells CASSSRAVLLPQHF. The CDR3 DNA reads TGTGCCAGCAGCTCCAGGGCGGTCCTCCTGCCCCAGCATTTT.

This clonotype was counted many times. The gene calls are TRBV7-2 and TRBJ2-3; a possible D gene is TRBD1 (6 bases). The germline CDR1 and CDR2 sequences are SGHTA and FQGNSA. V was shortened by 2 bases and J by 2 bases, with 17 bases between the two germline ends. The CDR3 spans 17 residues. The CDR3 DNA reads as TGTGCCAGCAGCTTAACCCCTGGACAGATCCACACAGATACGCAGTATTTT. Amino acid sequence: CASSLTPGQIHTDTQYF.

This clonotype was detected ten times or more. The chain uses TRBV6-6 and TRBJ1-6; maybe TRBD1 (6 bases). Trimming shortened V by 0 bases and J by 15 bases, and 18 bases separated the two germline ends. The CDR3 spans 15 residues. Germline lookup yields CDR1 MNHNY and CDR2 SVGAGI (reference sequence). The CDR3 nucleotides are TGTGCCAGCAGTTACTCGGGGGCAAAGGGGGGGGGCCTCCACTTT. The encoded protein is CASSYSGAKGGGLHF.

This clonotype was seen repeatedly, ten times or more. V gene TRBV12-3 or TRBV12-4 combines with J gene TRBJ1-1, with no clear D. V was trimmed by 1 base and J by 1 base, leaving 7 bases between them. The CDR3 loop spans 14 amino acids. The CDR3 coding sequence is TGTGCCAGCAGTTTAGGGTCCCAGAACACTGAAGCTTTCTTT. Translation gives CASSLGSQNTEAFF.

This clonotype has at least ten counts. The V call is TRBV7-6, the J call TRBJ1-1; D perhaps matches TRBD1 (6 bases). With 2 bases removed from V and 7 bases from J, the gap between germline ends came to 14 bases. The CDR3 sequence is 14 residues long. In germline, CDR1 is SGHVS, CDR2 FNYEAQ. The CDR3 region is CASSLNPGAGEAFF. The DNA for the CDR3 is TGTGCCAGCAGCTTAAACCCGGGGGCCGGTGAAGCTTTCTTT.